The 14 T cell receptor beta chains reported below all come from one sample, sequenced in a study of human T cells and chemical hapten exposure. Each CDR3 protein is one row after TCRdb ran MiXCR on the RACE reads. The sample has some 340,000 distinct CDR3 sequences, roughly 6.9% seen once. Sample time point: patch test 1, 2 weeks after DPC sensitization. Sample treatment: therapeutic diphenylcyclopropenone sensitization with weekly scalp DPC. Sequencing used whole blood, obtained in connection with sensitization to the hapten diphenylcyclopropenone (DPC). The source is a young woman with alopecia areata. Some clones in this sample may be carry-over from other donors' samples.

The sample holds a few counts of this clonotype. The genes are TRBV28 and TRBJ2-7; TRBD1 is a possible D gene (6 bases). Trimming stripped 3 bases from V and 2 bases from J, with 17 bases between. Germline V gene sequence: CDR1 MDHEN, CDR2 SYDVKM. The CDR3 spans 16 residues. The CDR3 is CASSLRGINFPYEQYF. The CDR3 coding sequence is TGTGCCAGCAGTTTGAGGGGGATTAATTTTCCCTACGAGCAGTACTTC.

This clonotype appeared many times. This chain uses TRBV6-2 or TRBV6-3 with TRBJ2-1, with D unclear. V lost 3 bases and J lost 5, with 14 bases in between. Per the germline V gene, CDR1 is MNHEY and CDR2 is SVGEGT. The CDR3 is 15 residues long. CDR3 sequence (DNA): TGTGCCAGCAGTTATCTGTCTTGGCAGAACAATGAGCAGTTCTTC. Its translation: CASSYLSWQNNEQFF.

At least ten counts were recorded for this clonotype. The rearrangement uses TRBV4-1 and TRBJ1-4; no firm D call. From germline, CDR1 is MGHRA and CDR2 YSYEKL. The CDR3 extends over 16 amino acids. V shed 0 bases and J shed 7 bases, with 15 bases lying between them. The CDR3 loop is CASSQDPKASSEKLFF. The CDR3 DNA reads as TGCGCCAGCAGCCAAGACCCAAAAGCCTCCAGTGAAAAACTGTTTTTT.

This clonotype has ten or more counts. The chain employs TRBV28 and TRBJ2-7; D is unclear. V lost 1 base, J lost 5 bases, and 9 bases lay in between. There are 13 residues in the CDR3. Germline V gives CDR1 MDHEN, CDR2 SYDVKM. CDR3 sequence reads: CASSLSLGNEQYF. DNA of the CDR3: TGTGCCAGCAGTTTATCCCTGGGAAACGAGCAGTACTTC.

This clonotype was seen ten or more times. The chain combines TRBV7-2 with TRBJ2-5, with D perhaps TRBD1 (5 bases). The CDR3 loop spans 14 amino acids. Germline CDR1 reads SGHTA; CDR2 reads FQGNSA. Between the trimmed V and J ends, which lost 5 bases and 2 bases, there was a span of 12 bases. The CDR3 spells CASSRSTAQETQYF. The CDR3 bases are TGTGCCAGCAGCCGGTCGACAGCTCAAGAGACCCAGTACTTC.

The J gene is TRBJ1-3, the V gene TRBV6-6, with D unresolved. Germline V gene lookup returns CDR1 MNHNY and CDR2 SVGAGI (reference sequence). The CDR3 has 12 residues. V dropped 6 bases and J dropped 6 bases, with 9 bases sitting between them. The CDR3 protein is CASSSSPNTIYF. The CDR3 DNA follows: TGTGCCAGCAGCTCTTCCCCAAACACCATATATTTT.

This clonotype was seen a handful of times. The chain carries TRBV10-3 and TRBJ1-2; D is unclear. The CDR3 runs 15 residues. CDR1 is ENHRY, CDR2 SYGVKD, per germline. V lost 0 bases to trimming and J lost 2 bases, with 10 bases between them. The CDR3 bases are TGTGCCATCAGTGAGTCGGTACCCGGCAACTATGGCTACACCTTC. Protein product: CAISESVPGNYGYTF.

The chain has TRBV7-2 and TRBJ1-1; the match to TRBD1 covers 8 bases. Germline V gene sequence: CDR1 SGHTA, CDR2 FQGNSA. Trimming cost V 4 bases and J 3 bases; bases outside gene matches: 7. This CDR3 is built from 15 residues. The CDR3 loop reads CASSYRGGEDTEAFF. CDR3 nucleotide sequence: TGTGCCAGCAGCTACAGGGGGGGCGAGGACACTGAAGCTTTCTTT.

The gene calls are TRBV11-3 and TRBJ1-1; D is perhaps TRBD1 (5 bases). Between the trimmed V and J ends, which lost 0 bases and 0 bases, there was a span of 8 bases. The length of the CDR3 is 15 residues. Germline values: CDR1 SGHNT, CDR2 YENEEA. CDR3 nucleotides: TGTGCCAGCAGCTTAGAAGGGACTATGAACACTGAAGCTTTCTTT. Translating gives CASSLEGTMNTEAFF.

This clonotype showed up many times. V usage is TRBV7-2 and J usage is TRBJ2-7, with 7 bases lining up with TRBD1. The V segment lost 5 bases and the J segment 6 bases; nucleotides outside the gene matches: 10. The CDR3 loop spans 14 amino acids. Germline V CDR1 and CDR2: SGHTA, FQGNSA. DNA for the CDR3: TGTGCCAGCAGCCAACAAACAGGGGACGGCGAGCAGTACTTC. Encoded protein: CASSQQTGDGEQYF. Complete variable domain (other parts from reference TRBV7-2 and TRBJ2-7): GAGVSQSPSNKVTEKGKDVELRCDPISGHTALYWYRQSLGQGLEFLIYFQGNSAPDKSGLPSDRFSAERTGGSVSTLTIQRTQQEDSAVYLCASSQQTGDGEQYFGPGTRLTVT.

Judged by abundance, this clonotype is medium-sized. The chain joins TRBV6-2 or TRBV6-3 to TRBJ1-2; 9 nucleotides agree with TRBD1. The CDR3 spans 13 residues. The germline gives CDR1 MNHEY, CDR2 SVGEGT. V shed 6 bases and J 8 bases; nucleotides not matched to a gene: 7. This CDR3 is CASSLDRGGGYTF. In DNA, the CDR3 is TGTGCCAGCAGCTTGGACAGGGGCGGCGGCTACACCTTC.

J is TRBJ1-5 and V is TRBV12-3 or TRBV12-4, with TRBD1 matching 10 bases. This CDR3 is built from 15 residues. Trimming cost V 10 bases and J 9 bases; bases outside gene matches: 15. The CDR3 DNA reads as TGTGCCAACAAGGTGGAAGACAGGGGGCTCCGGCCCCAGCATTTT. Its protein product is CANKVEDRGLRPQHF.

The rearrangement uses TRBV6-5 and TRBJ1-2; TRBD1 might be the D (6 bases). The CDR3 is 12 amino acids. Germline CDR1 MNHEY, CDR2 SVGAGI. V was shortened by 6 bases and J by 13 bases, with 18 bases between the two germline ends. The CDR3 DNA follows: TGTGCCAGCAGATATAGGCAGGGGACAATCACCTTC. It encodes CASRYRQGTITF.

This clonotype was seen repeatedly, ten times or more. The chain joins TRBV11-2 to TRBJ1-1, with 8 bases matching TRBD1. Trimming took 4 bases from V and 5 from J; bases not matched to a gene: 0. Germline V gives CDR1 SGHAT, CDR2 FQNNGV. This CDR3 is 12 amino acids long. The DNA for the CDR3 is TGTGCCAGCAGCTGGACAGGGACTGAAGCTTTCTTT. Amino acids: CASSWTGTEAFF.